This T cell receptor (beta chain) was sequenced in a study of T cells in localized non-small cell lung cancer. General observations from the study: Higher T cell density in the blood was associated with longer overall survival, whereas higher adjacent-lung clonality associated with shorter survival. Sequencing was restricted to one tumor region; therefore, heterogeneity remains possible. The highest T cell clonality was in uninvolved adjacent lung, above tumor. A median of approximately 60 of the top 100 tumor clones appeared in adjacent lung, which was paired and uninvolved.

TCRdb keeps only in-frame clones here, not all; method: immunoSEQ multiplex PCR. The sample consists of about 56,000 clones, 86% of them appearing once. As for this clone: Antigen specificity is unknown.

V lost 6 bases and J lost 1; bases outside the gene matches: 16. Germline-derived CDR1 and CDR2 are LNHDA and SQIVND (reference sequence). This CDR3 comprises 19 residues. The chain recombines TRBV19 with TRBJ1-3; 9 nucleotides line up with TRBD1. This TCR was sampled from a woman aged 40-69 years with stage I lung adenocarcinoma. This material consisted of peripheral blood, taken before any cancer treatment. CDR3 protein: CASSPDRGGSLISGNTIYF. CDR3 in DNA: TGTGCCAGTAGCCCCGACAGGGGGGGCTCCCTTATATCTGGAAACACCATATATTTT.